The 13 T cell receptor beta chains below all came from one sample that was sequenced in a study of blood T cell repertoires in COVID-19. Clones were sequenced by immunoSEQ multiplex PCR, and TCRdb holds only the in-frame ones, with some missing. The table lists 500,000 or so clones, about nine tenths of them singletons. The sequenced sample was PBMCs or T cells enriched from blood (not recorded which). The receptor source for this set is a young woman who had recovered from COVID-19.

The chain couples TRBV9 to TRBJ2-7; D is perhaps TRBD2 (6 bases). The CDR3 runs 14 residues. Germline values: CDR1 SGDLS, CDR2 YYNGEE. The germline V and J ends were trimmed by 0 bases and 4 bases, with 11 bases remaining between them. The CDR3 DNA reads TGTGCCAGCAGCGTAGGTTCGGGACTGTACGAGCAGTACTTC. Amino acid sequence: CASSVGSGLYEQYF.

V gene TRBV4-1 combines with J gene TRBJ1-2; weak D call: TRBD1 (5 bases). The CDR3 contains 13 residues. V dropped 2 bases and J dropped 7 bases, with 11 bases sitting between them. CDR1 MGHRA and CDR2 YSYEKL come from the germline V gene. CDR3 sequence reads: CASSQPGQGGYTF. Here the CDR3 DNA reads TGCGCCAGCAGCCAACCAGGGCAGGGTGGCTACACCTTC.

CDR3 sequence (DNA): TGTGCCAGTAGTATCGGGAGGGTTGGAACGAGTGAAAAACTGTTTTTT. Residues: CASSIGRVGTSEKLFF. The chain recombines TRBV19 with TRBJ1-4; D gene unclear. Germline V gives CDR1 LNHDA, CDR2 SQIVND (reference sequence). Trimming took 3 bases from V and 7 from J, leaving 18 bases between them. The length of the CDR3 is 16 residues. The variable domain in full, with the rest retrieved from reference TRBV19 and TRBJ1-4, is DGGITQSPKYLFRKEGQNVTLSCEQNLNHDAMYWYRQDPGQGLRLIYYSQIVNDFQKGDIAEGYSVSREKKESFPLTVTSAQKNPTAFYLCASSIGRVGTSEKLFFGSGTQLSVL.

For the CDR3, the DNA is TGTGCCAGTAACAACGATGGCCGTCATGGAGGAGATACGCAGTATTTT. It specifies CASNNDGRHGGDTQYF. The genes are TRBV19 and TRBJ2-3; tentatively, D is TRBD2 (5 bases). V was clipped by 7 bases and J by 5 bases, with 22 bases between them. The CDR3 is 16 amino acids. CDR1 and CDR2 from the germline V gene are LNHDA and SQIVND (reference sequence).

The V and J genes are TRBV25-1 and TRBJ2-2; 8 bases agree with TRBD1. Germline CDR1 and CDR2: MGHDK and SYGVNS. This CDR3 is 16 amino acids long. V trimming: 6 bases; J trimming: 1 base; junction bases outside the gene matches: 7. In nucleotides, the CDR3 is TGTGCCAGCAGCAAGACCGGGACAGGGAACACCGGGGAGCTGTTTTTT. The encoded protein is CASSKTGTGNTGELFF.

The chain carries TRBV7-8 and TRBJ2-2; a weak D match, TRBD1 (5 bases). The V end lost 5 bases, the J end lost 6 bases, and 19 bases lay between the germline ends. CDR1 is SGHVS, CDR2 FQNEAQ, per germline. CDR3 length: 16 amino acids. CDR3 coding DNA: TGTGCCAGCAGCCGGTCAGGGTTCGTAGGGCCCGGGGAGCTGTTTTTT. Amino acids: CASSRSGFVGPGELFF.

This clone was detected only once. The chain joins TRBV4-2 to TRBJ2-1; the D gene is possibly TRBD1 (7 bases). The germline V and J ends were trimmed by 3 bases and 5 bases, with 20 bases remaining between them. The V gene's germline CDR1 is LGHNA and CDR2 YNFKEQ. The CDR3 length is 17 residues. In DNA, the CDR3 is TGTGCCAGCAGCCACCCCCTCACCAGGGGGGCGGACAATGAGCAGTTCTTC. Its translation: CASSHPLTRGADNEQFF.

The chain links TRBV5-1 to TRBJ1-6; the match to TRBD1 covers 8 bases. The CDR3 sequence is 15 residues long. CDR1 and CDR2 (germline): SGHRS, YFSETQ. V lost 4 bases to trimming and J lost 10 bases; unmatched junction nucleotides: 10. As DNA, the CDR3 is TGCGCCAGCAGCATGAATGGACAGGGAAACTCACCCCTCCACTTT. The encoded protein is CASSMNGQGNSPLHF.

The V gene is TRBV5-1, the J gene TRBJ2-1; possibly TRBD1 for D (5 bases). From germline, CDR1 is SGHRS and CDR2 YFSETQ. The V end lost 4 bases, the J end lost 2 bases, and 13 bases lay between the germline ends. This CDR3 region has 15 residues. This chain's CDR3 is CASSPLRQPYNEQFF. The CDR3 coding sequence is TGCGCCAGCAGCCCTCTGAGACAGCCCTACAATGAGCAGTTCTTC.

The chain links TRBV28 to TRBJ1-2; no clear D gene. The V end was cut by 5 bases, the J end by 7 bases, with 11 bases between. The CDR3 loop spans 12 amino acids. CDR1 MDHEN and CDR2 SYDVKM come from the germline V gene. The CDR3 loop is CASSPRLAGYTF. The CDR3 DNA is TGTGCCAGCAGTCCGCGACTGGCTGGCTACACCTTC.

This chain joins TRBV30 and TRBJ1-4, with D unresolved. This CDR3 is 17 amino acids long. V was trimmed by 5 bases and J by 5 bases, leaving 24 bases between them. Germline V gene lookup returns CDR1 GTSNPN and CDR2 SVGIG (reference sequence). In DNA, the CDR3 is TGTGCCTGGCGCCCTATGTCTCTGAGGGATCTAAATGAAAAACTGTTTTTT. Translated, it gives CAWRPMSLRDLNEKLFF.

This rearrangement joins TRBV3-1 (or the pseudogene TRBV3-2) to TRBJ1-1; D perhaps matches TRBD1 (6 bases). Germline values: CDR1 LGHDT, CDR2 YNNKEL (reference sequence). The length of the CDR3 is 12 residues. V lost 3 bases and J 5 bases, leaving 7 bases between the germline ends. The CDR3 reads CASSHQGTEAFF. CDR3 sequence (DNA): TGTGCCAGCAGCCATCAGGGGACTGAAGCTTTCTTT.

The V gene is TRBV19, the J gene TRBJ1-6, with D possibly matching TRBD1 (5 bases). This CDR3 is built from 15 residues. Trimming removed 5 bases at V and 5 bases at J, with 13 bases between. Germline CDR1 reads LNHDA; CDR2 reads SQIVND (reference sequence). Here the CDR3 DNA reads TGTGCCAGTAGTGCGGCCGGGACTCATAATTCACCCCTCCACTTT. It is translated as CASSAAGTHNSPLHF.